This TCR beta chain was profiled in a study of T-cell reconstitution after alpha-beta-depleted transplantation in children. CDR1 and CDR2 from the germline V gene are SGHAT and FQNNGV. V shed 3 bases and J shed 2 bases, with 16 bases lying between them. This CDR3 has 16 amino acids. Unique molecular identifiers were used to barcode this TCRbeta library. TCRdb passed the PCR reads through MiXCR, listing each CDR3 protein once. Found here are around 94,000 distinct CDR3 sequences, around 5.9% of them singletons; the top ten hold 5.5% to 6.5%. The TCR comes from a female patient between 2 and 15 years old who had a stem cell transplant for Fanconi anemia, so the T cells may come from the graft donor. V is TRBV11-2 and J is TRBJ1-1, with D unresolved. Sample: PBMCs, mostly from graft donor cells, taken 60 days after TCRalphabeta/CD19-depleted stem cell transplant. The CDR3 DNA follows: TGTGCCAGCAGCTTCCCCTCGTGGCAGTATAACACTGAAGCTTTCTTT. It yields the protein CASSFPSWQYNTEAFF.